This section outlines one TCR beta chain sequence together with its context. What it binds is not known. The data were produced by immunoSEQ multiplex PCR, yet TCRdb's version contains in-frame clones alone and is incomplete. This sample has tens of thousands of clones, with roughly 94% found just once. This record belongs to a study of cytomegalovirus exposure and HLA in healthy donors. Study as a whole: A subsequent analysis reported that the roughly 120 validation repertoires were produced on the same platform that had also been used for the approximately 700 first-cohort repertoires.

The study's findings and limits: The tendency of first-cohort TCR clusters to co-occur in the 100 to 150 validation repertoires was identified by a subsequent analysis. The investigators catalogued under 200 TCR beta chains as cytomegalovirus-associated. Per published reports, the classifier diagnosed cytomegalovirus status with high specificity and sensitivity.

The TCR was taken from a woman between 18 and 29 years old in good health and CMV-seronegative. Sequencing was carried out using PBMCs.

CDR3 amino acids: CASSPYSSYNEQFF. In DNA form, the CDR3 reads TGCGCCAGCAGCCCGTACAGCTCCTACAATGAGCAGTTCTTC. The V call is TRBV5-1, the J call TRBJ2-1, with no clear D. Trimming took off 4 bases at V and 0 bases at J, with 8 bases between the two ends. Germline CDR1 is SGHRS and CDR2 is YFSETQ. The CDR3 has 14 amino acids.